These 27 T cell receptor beta chains originate from one sample sequenced in a study of neurological immune-mediated disorders. TCRdb recomputed calls from the 5' RACE reads with MiXCR, one row per CDR3 protein. Among fewer than 90,000 distinct CDR3 sequences listed, 10% to 13% were seen once. The source material was PBMCs. The receptor set was obtained from a man aged 35-49 years in good health.

This clonotype was detected a few times. This rearrangement joins TRBV27 to TRBJ2-7, with D possibly being TRBD1 (6 bases). The germline V gene encodes CDR1 MNHEY and CDR2 SMNVEV (reference sequence). The ends were cut back, 2 bases at V and 0 bases at J, with 8 bases in the middle. The CDR3 length is 14 residues. CDR3 DNA sequence: TGTGCCAGCAGTTTAAGGGGGAACTCCTACGAGCAGTACTTC. It translates to CASSLRGNSYEQYF.

This chain joins TRBV28 and TRBJ2-2; 7 bases are shared with TRBD1. The CDR3 runs 16 residues. Trimming removed 8 bases from V and 2 bases from J; junction bases left unmatched: 11. Germline V gene sequence: CDR1 MDHEN, CDR2 SYDVKM. The CDR3 sequence is CASGRGHRTNTGELFF. The DNA for the CDR3 is TGTGCCAGCGGTAGGGGGCATCGCACTAACACCGGGGAGCTGTTTTTT. The whole variable domain, remainder taken from reference TRBV28 and TRBJ2-2, is DVKVTQSSRYLVKRTGEKVFLECVQDMDHENMFWYRQDPGLGLRLIYFSYDVKMKEKGDIPEGYSVSREKKERFSLILESASTNQTSMYLCASGRGHRTNTGELFFGEGSRLTVL.

In this sample, this clonotype turned up many times. The gene calls are TRBV7-2 and TRBJ2-3, with TRBD2 matching 8 bases. This CDR3 spans 14 amino acids. With V trimmed by 3 bases and J by 6 bases, 5 bases remained unmatched. Germline V CDR1 and CDR2: SGHTA, FQGNSA. DNA for the CDR3: TGTGCCAGCAGCTTGTTGCGGGGGGAGGATACGCAGTATTTT. Amino acid sequence: CASSLLRGEDTQYF.

Many counts were recorded for this clonotype. The chain joins TRBV7-3 to TRBJ1-2; D might be TRBD1 (5 bases). V was clipped by 5 bases and J by 8 bases, with 21 bases between them. The CDR3 runs 15 residues. Per germline, CDR1 SGHTA and CDR2 FQGTGA. The CDR3 DNA sequence: TGTGCCAGCAGCCCCACCGGCCGGGGCTGGAGGGGCTACACCTTC. As protein: CASSPTGRGWRGYTF.

This clonotype was detected many times. The chain has TRBV5-5 and TRBJ1-1; perhaps TRBD1 as D (5 bases). V was cut by 4 bases and J by 8 bases, with 12 bases left in between. The germline V gene encodes CDR1 SGHKS and CDR2 YYEKEE (reference sequence). The CDR3 is made up of 12 amino acids. The CDR3 protein is CASSQEGLEAFF. Written as DNA, the CDR3 is TGTGCCAGCAGCCAGGAGGGGTTGGAAGCTTTCTTT.

The sample holds many counts of this clonotype. The V call is TRBV11-2, the J call TRBJ2-2; TRBD2 matches at 10 bases. Germline V gene data show CDR1 as SGHAT and CDR2 as FQNNGV. The V segment lost 1 base and the J segment 2 bases; nucleotides outside the gene matches: 4. The CDR3 covers 17 residues. CDR3 region: CASSLASGGLNTGELFF. In nucleotides, the CDR3 is TGTGCCAGCAGCTTAGCTAGCGGGGGCTTAAACACCGGGGAGCTGTTTTTT. Full variable domain (remainder filled in from reference TRBV11-2 and TRBJ2-2): EAGVAQSPRYKIIEKRQSVAFWCNPISGHATLYWYQQILGQGPKLLIQFQNNGVVDDSQLPKDRFSAERLKGVDSTLKIQPAKLEDSAVYLCASSLASGGLNTGELFFGEGSRLTVL.

This clonotype was seen at least ten times. The rearrangement joins TRBV7-2 to TRBJ2-5; 9 bases are a match to TRBD1. V gave up 4 bases and J gave up 1 base; unmatched junction bases: 4. Germline V gene lookup returns CDR1 SGHTA and CDR2 FQGNSA. The CDR3 has 15 amino acids. The DNA of the CDR3 is TGTGCCAGCAGCTCTCTGGGACAGGGCCAAGAGACCCAGTACTTC. Translated, it gives CASSSLGQGQETQYF.

There are many counts of this clonotype. This chain uses TRBV5-1 with TRBJ2-5; 7 positions match TRBD2. CDR1 is SGHRS, CDR2 YFSETQ, per germline. The CDR3 is 15 residues long. V shed 4 bases, J shed 4 bases, and the junction held 10 bases outside the gene matches. CDR3 residues: CASSLVGGRGETQYF. The CDR3 DNA follows: TGCGCCAGCAGCCTGGTGGGCGGGAGAGGAGAGACCCAGTACTTC.

This clonotype was picked up many times. The rearrangement joins TRBV7-9 to TRBJ1-1, with D perhaps TRBD1 (5 bases). Trimming took off 5 bases at V and 0 bases at J, with 13 bases between the two ends. The CDR3 is 15 residues long. From germline, CDR1 is SEHNR and CDR2 FQNEAQ (reference sequence). As DNA, the CDR3 is TGTGCCAGCAGCCCGGGGGACCGTTTGAACACTGAAGCTTTCTTT. Amino acid sequence: CASSPGDRLNTEAFF.

This clonotype was picked up a small number of times. V gene TRBV6-4 combines with J gene TRBJ2-1; no clear D gene. This CDR3 has 14 amino acids. Germline assignment: CDR1 MRHNA and CDR2 SNTAGT. The V gene lost 4 bases and the J gene lost 0 bases, with 7 bases spanning the gap. CDR3 in DNA: TGTGCCAGCAGTGTAGCCCCCTCCTACAATGAGCAGTTCTTC. It encodes CASSVAPSYNEQFF.

In this sample, this clonotype turned up many times. The chain couples TRBV6-5 to TRBJ2-5; D perhaps matches TRBD1 (6 bases). V was cut by 4 bases and J by 5 bases, with 8 bases left in between. Per the germline V gene, CDR1 is MNHEY and CDR2 is SVGAGI. The CDR3 sequence is 12 residues long. CDR3 amino acids: CASSSQGETQYF. The CDR3 DNA is TGTGCCAGCAGTTCACAGGGCGAGACCCAGTACTTC.

Many counts were recorded for this clonotype. V and J are TRBV6-1 and TRBJ2-3; perhaps TRBD2 as D (6 bases). Trimming left V 2 bases short and J 2 bases short, with 20 bases between. Germline CDR1 MNHNS, CDR2 SASEGT. The CDR3 covers 18 residues. The CDR3 nucleotides read TGTGCCAGCAGTGAAACCGCGCAGCCGGCTAGCGTCACAGATACGCAGTATTTT. Protein product: CASSETAQPASVTDTQYF.

About this clonotype: This may arise from a read error, as a much more abundant clone is one base away. The chain joins TRBV7-2 to TRBJ2-5; D remains unclear. The germline V gene has CDR1 SGHTA and CDR2 FQGNSA. The CDR3 is 14 amino acids. Here the CDR3 reads CANSLDTFEETQYF. For the CDR3, the DNA is TGTGCCAACAGCCTCGACACATTCGAAGAGACCCAGTACTTC.

Many counts were recorded for this clonotype. The chain employs TRBV7-9 and TRBJ2-7, with 7 bases identical to TRBD2. V trimming: 3 bases; J trimming: 7 bases; junction bases outside the gene matches: 12. CDR1 and CDR2 from the germline V gene are SEHNR and FQNEAQ (reference sequence). The CDR3 contains 15 residues. The DNA of the CDR3 is TGTGCCAGCAGCTTGGGAGTCGGGCTAGCGGAAGAGCAGTACTTC. It yields the protein CASSLGVGLAEEQYF.

This clonotype has just a few counts. The chain links TRBV29-1 to TRBJ1-2, with D unclear. Trimming shortened V by 1 base and J by 2 bases, and 8 bases separated the two germline ends. The CDR3 sequence is 13 residues long. Per germline, CDR1 SQVTM and CDR2 ANQGSEA. In nucleotides, the CDR3 is TGCAGCGTTGAAGGACATCCAAACTATGGCTACACCTTC. Amino acid sequence: CSVEGHPNYGYTF. Full variable domain (outside the CDR3, taken from reference TRBV29-1 and TRBJ1-2): SAVISQKPSRDICQRGTSLTIQCQVDSQVTMMFWYRQQPGQSLTLIATANQGSEATYESGFVIDKFPISRPNLTFSTLTVSNMSPEDSSIYLCSVEGHPNYGYTFGSGTRLTVV.

This clonotype was detected ten times or more. J is TRBJ1-1 and V is TRBV5-1; tentative D call: TRBD1 (6 bases). The CDR3 loop spans 14 amino acids. V lost 4 bases and J lost 0, with 10 bases in between. Germline CDR1 and CDR2: SGHRS and YFSETQ. CDR3 coding DNA: TGCGCCAGCAGCCGTACAGGGTTGAACACTGAAGCTTTCTTT. This sequence encodes CASSRTGLNTEAFF.

This clonotype was seen at least ten times. The J gene is TRBJ2-7, the V gene TRBV11-2, with 7 positions matching TRBD2. Per the germline V gene, CDR1 is SGHAT and CDR2 is FQNNGV. The CDR3 length is 15 residues. Trimming took 5 bases from V and 2 from J; bases not matched to a gene: 9. CDR3 DNA sequence: TGTGCCAGCAGCGGGGGGGTTGACCCACCCTACGAGCAGTACTTC. Translating it yields CASSGGVDPPYEQYF.

The sample holds many counts of this clonotype. The chain has TRBV7-2 and TRBJ2-1; D gene unclear. CDR1 is SGHTA and CDR2 is FQGNSA in the germline V gene. This CDR3 has 13 residues. The V end was cut by 3 bases, the J end by 4 bases, with 7 bases between. The CDR3 region has the DNA TGTGCCAGCAGCTTGGCAAGATACAATGAGCAGTTCTTC. Amino acid sequence: CASSLARYNEQFF.

This clonotype was seen many times. V gene TRBV28 combines with J gene TRBJ1-5; TRBD1 is a possible D gene (5 bases). Looked up from germline, CDR1 is MDHEN and CDR2 is SYDVKM. This CDR3 has 17 residues. V was trimmed by 2 bases and J by 5 bases, leaving 19 bases between them. CDR3 sequence reads: CASSLRIQQALDQPQHF. The CDR3 bases are TGTGCCAGCAGTTTACGGATTCAACAGGCTTTAGATCAGCCCCAGCATTTT.

This clonotype appeared many times. This rearrangement joins TRBV3-1 to TRBJ2-2, with TRBD1 matching 8 bases. This CDR3 is built from 18 residues. Per germline, CDR1 LGHDT and CDR2 YNNKEL (reference sequence). V was pared by 1 base and J by 7 bases, with 14 bases of the junction left unmatched. Here the CDR3 DNA reads TGTGCCAGCAGCCAAGGCCCTGGACAGGGCATTATTCACGGGGAGCTGTTTTTT. This gives the protein CASSQGPGQGIIHGELFF.

This clonotype has at least ten counts. The gene calls are TRBV14 and TRBJ1-2, with D unresolved. The ends were cut back, 0 bases at V and 6 bases at J, with 8 bases in the middle. Germline lookup yields CDR1 SGHDN and CDR2 FVKESK. CDR3 length: 13 residues. DNA for the CDR3: TGTGCCAGCAGCCAAGAGGAAGGGCATGGCTACACCTTC. It encodes CASSQEEGHGYTF.

Many counts were recorded for this clonotype. The chain joins TRBV5-1 to TRBJ2-5; the D gene could be TRBD1 or TRBD2 (5 bases each). This CDR3 is built from 15 residues. V was trimmed by 2 bases and J by 7 bases, leaving 18 bases between them. Germline V CDR1 and CDR2: SGHRS, YFSETQ. CDR3 bases: TGCGCCAGCAGCTTTAACGAGGGGACCGCTGGGACCCAGTACTTC. It encodes CASSFNEGTAGTQYF. The full variable domain, its missing parts supplied by reference TRBV5-1 and TRBJ2-5, is KAGVTQTPRYLIKTRGQQVTLSCSPISGHRSVSWYQQTPGQGLQFLFEYFSETQRNKGNFPGRFSGRQFSNSRSEMNVSTLELGDSALYLCASSFNEGTAGTQYFGPGTRLLVL.

This clonotype has a count of ten or more. The CDR3 DNA reads as TGTGCCAGCAGTGGACAGGGCTATGGCTACACCTTC. Translation: CASSGQGYGYTF. V gene TRBV12-3 or TRBV12-4 combines with J gene TRBJ1-2, with TRBD1 identical over 8 bases. There are 12 residues in the CDR3. J lost 4 bases, V lost 5 bases, and 0 bases had no gene match.

This clonotype showed up many times. V gene TRBV11-2 combines with J gene TRBJ1-1, with TRBD1 as a possible D gene (5 bases). V was trimmed by 8 bases and J by 1 base, leaving 11 bases between them. Germline values: CDR1 SGHAT, CDR2 FQNNGV. The CDR3 is 13 residues long. The CDR3 region is CASRWGSNTEAFF. CDR3 coding DNA: TGTGCCAGCCGCTGGGGGTCGAACACTGAAGCTTTCTTT.

At least ten counts were recorded for this clonotype. This chain uses TRBV7-9 with TRBJ1-4, with TRBD1 as a possible D gene (6 bases). The CDR3 runs 14 residues. V lost 3 bases, J lost 8 bases, and 13 bases lay in between. Germline CDR1 is SEHNR and CDR2 is FQNEAQ (reference sequence). CDR3 in DNA: TGTGCCAGCAGCTTGACAGGTCTGGGGGAAAAACTGTTTTTT. Translated, it gives CASSLTGLGEKLFF.

The chain recombines TRBV19 with TRBJ2-5; D gene ambiguous. Germline V gene data show CDR1 as LNHDA and CDR2 as SQIVND (reference sequence). Trimming took 5 bases from V and 5 from J, leaving 18 bases between them. There are 15 residues in the CDR3. CDR3 loop: CASSSTGPGSETQYF. The CDR3, as DNA: TGTGCCAGTAGTTCCACGGGCCCCGGCAGCGAGACCCAGTACTTC.

This clonotype was observed a handful of times. V usage is TRBV19 and J usage is TRBJ2-1; D unclear. Trimming pared 0 bases from V and 8 bases from J, leaving 11 bases between. The CDR3 sequence is 14 residues long. CDR1 is LNHDA, CDR2 SQIVND, per germline (reference sequence). CDR3 bases: TGTGCCAGTAGTATAGATCCTAGTCCGGATGAGCAGTTCTTC. This codes for CASSIDPSPDEQFF.